This T cell receptor beta chain was documented in a study of breast tumors, draining lymph nodes, adjacent tissues. Germline assignment: CDR1 SGHVS and CDR2 FQNEAQ. Trimming took off 0 bases at V and 2 bases at J, with 8 bases between the two ends. This CDR3 has 15 amino acids. Samples came from axillary lymph nodes draining the breast cancer. TCRdb processed the multiplex PCR reads anew with MiXCR; each CDR3 protein has one entry. The data hold 120,000 to 150,000 distinct CDR3 sequences, with approximately 30% observed a single time. With respect to this clonotype: Antigen unknown.

General observations from the study: Luminal-like breast cancer showed significantly greater tumor-nontumor repertoire similarity than basal-like breast cancer did. The data were judged consistent with most tumor T cells coming from lymph node and expanding in tumor.

The V gene is TRBV7-8, the J gene TRBJ1-5; the D is unclear. This clonotype originated in a female donor with breast cancer. Some clones in this sample may be carry-over from other donors' samples. Sample: axillary lymph node tissue. For the CDR3, the DNA is TGTGCCAGCAGCTTAGCGGGTCAAGGCAATCAGCCCCAGCATTTT. Translation: CASSLAGQGNQPQHF.